This T cell receptor (beta chain) appears in the sequencing data of a study of blood T cell repertoires in COVID-19. Clones were read by immunoSEQ multiplex PCR, and TCRdb kept only the in-frame ones, dropping some. Of about 280,000 clones listed, roughly 87% are singletons. Deletions cut 5 bases from V and 0 bases from J, with 7 bases between. The CDR3 is made up of 13 amino acids. Germline values: CDR1 KGHSH, CDR2 LQKENI. Recruitment covered over 20 US areas and drew participants whose ages spanned roughly 18 to 100 years. Each recovered donor of Cohort 3 presented with two negative PCRs, clearance, or symptom resolution.

The origin of this receptor is a woman in her 40s who had recovered from COVID-19. Sample: PBMCs or T cells enriched from blood (not recorded which). The chain carries TRBV18 and TRBJ1-1; D not certain. The chain's CDR3 is CASSTGVNTEAFF. Here the CDR3 DNA reads TGTGCCAGCTCAACCGGGGTGAACACTGAAGCTTTCTTT.